This T cell receptor (beta chain) was identified in a study of T-cell memory formation after mild COVID-19. On the study more broadly: Across donors, TCR clusters were largely donor specific. The study's findings and limits: Mainly in CM and EM were contracting CD4+ clones; CD8+ were in EMRA. Whereas later expanders leaned CD4+, clones contracting day 15 to 85 showed a balanced CD4/CD8 makeup.

TCRdb reanalysed the 5' RACE reads using MiXCR and keeps one entry per CDR3 protein. The table records 30,000 to 45,000 distinct CDR3 sequences, 10% to 12% of them present only once. CDR3 size: 14 residues. V shed 1 base and J shed 8 bases, with 14 bases lying between them. Germline CDR1 is DFQATT and CDR2 is SNEGSKA (reference sequence). This clonotype has at least ten counts. Its matching antigen is unknown. The source of this sequence is a man between 18 and 35 years old who had mild COVID-19 (a few samples of this study predate the infection). Cell type and time point are not known. The chain uses TRBV20-1 and TRBJ1-4; unclear D gene. The sample was PBMCs or a T cell subset sorted from them (not recorded which). The CDR3 DNA reads TGCAGTGCTAGAGTATCCCTAGGACGGGAAAAACTGTTTTTT. Amino acid sequence: CSARVSLGREKLFF.